The 9 T cell receptor beta chains given below trace back to one sample, sequenced in a study of blood T cell repertoires in COVID-19. The protocol was immunoSEQ multiplex PCR, while the TCRdb copy is restricted to in-frame clones and leaves out a portion. The table has tens of thousands of clones, around 76% seen once. Material: peripheral blood. The receptor source for this set is a human donor in a cohort sampled during active COVID-19.

This rearrangement joins TRBV6-1 to TRBJ1-1; no firm D call. Germline loops: CDR1 MNHNS, CDR2 SASEGT. V lost 7 bases and J 1 base, leaving 16 bases between the germline ends. The CDR3 has 15 amino acids. The CDR3 sequence is CASIEPRRENTEAFF. Here the CDR3 DNA reads TGTGCCAGCATAGAGCCACGGAGAGAGAACACTGAAGCTTTCTTT.

The V gene is TRBV28, the J gene TRBJ2-7; 7 bases line up with TRBD2. Germline trimming cut 4 bases from V and 7 bases from J; bases unmatched to any gene: 10. This CDR3 spans 14 amino acids. In germline, CDR1 is MDHEN, CDR2 SYDVKM. The CDR3 here is CASSSSFRGGEQYF. In nucleotides, the CDR3 is TGTGCCAGCAGTTCATCCTTTAGGGGAGGGGAGCAGTACTTC.

V usage is TRBV10-3 and J usage is TRBJ2-7; tentatively, D is TRBD2 (5 bases). Germline V gene lookup returns CDR1 ENHRY and CDR2 SYGVKD. Trimming removed 4 bases at V and 7 bases at J, with 11 bases between. The CDR3 runs 12 residues. The CDR3 sequence is CAISATTGEQYF. Written as DNA, the CDR3 is TGTGCCATCAGTGCGACAACGGGGGAGCAGTACTTC.

The CDR3 region has the DNA TGCGCCAGCAGTGAGCGGAGCCAAGAGACCCAGTACTTC. Translating gives CASSERSQETQYF. The chain uses TRBV10-2 and TRBJ2-5; no clear D gene. V shed 2 bases and J shed 1 base, with 5 bases lying between them. The CDR3 runs to 13 residues. Germline assignment: CDR1 WSHSY and CDR2 SAAADI.

This rearrangement joins TRBV18 to TRBJ1-2; the match to TRBD1 covers 8 bases. The CDR3 covers 18 residues. Germline V lookup: CDR1 KGHSH, CDR2 LQKENI. The J segment lost 2 bases and the V segment lost 1 base, leaving 12 bases of the junction unmatched. The DNA of the CDR3 is TGTGCCAGCTCACCACTGGATACTACAGGGGGAAACAACTATGGCTACACCTTC. Protein product: CASSPLDTTGGNNYGYTF.

This chain uses TRBV30 with TRBJ2-1, with TRBD1 identical over 7 bases. Germline V gene sequence: CDR1 GTSNPN, CDR2 SVGIG (reference sequence). The CDR3 has 15 residues. J was trimmed by 6 bases and V by 2 bases; bases with no gene match: 10. CDR3 sequence reads: CAWSPGGDKSNEQFF. The CDR3 nucleotides are TGTGCCTGGAGTCCAGGGGGTGATAAAAGCAATGAGCAGTTCTTC. Filled out from reference TRBV30 and TRBJ2-1, the complete variable domain reads SQTIHQWPATLVQPVGSPLSLECTVEGTSNPNLYWYRQAAGRGLQLLFYSVGIGQISSEVPQNLSASRPQDRQFILSSKKLLLSDSGFYLCAWSPGGDKSNEQFFGPGTRLTVL.

This clone has a handful of counts. The chain combines TRBV6-2 or TRBV6-3 with TRBJ2-1, with D possibly being TRBD1 (5 bases). Germline-derived CDR1 and CDR2 are MNHEY and SVGEGT. The CDR3 has 13 amino acids. Trimming shortened V by 2 bases and J by 3 bases, and 5 bases separated the two germline ends. CDR3 bases: TGTGCCAGCAGTTACGACAGCTACAATGAGCAGTTCTTC. This gives the protein CASSYDSYNEQFF.

The chain carries TRBV7-9 and TRBJ1-4; no definite D call. Germline lookup yields CDR1 SEHNR and CDR2 FQNEAQ (reference sequence). This CDR3 spans 16 amino acids. Trimming removed 3 bases from V and 8 bases from J, with 19 bases in between. The CDR3 protein is CASSFFPGGPREKLFF. The CDR3 DNA is TGTGCCAGCAGCTTTTTCCCGGGAGGCCCAAGGGAAAAACTGTTTTTT.

This clone came up many times. The chain uses TRBV5-4 and TRBJ2-1; 9 nucleotides agree with TRBD1. J gave up 0 bases and V 5 bases, and 3 bases lay outside the gene matches. CDR3 length: 15 amino acids. Germline CDR1 and CDR2: SGHNT and YYREEE (reference sequence). Here the CDR3 reads CASRPDRGSYNEQFF. The CDR3 DNA reads TGTGCCAGCAGACCGGACAGGGGCTCCTACAATGAGCAGTTCTTC.